This TCR beta chain comes out of a study of regulatory T cells in long-lasting Graves disease (dated by TCRdb to the early 2020s). About the study as a whole: Antithyroid drugs had been taken for less than 3 months by newly diagnosed Graves' disease patients. Patients with persistent Graves' disease were compared with patients with newly diagnosed Graves' disease using TCR sequencing and RNA sequencing of peripheral blood. The study was conducted in China and was registered as a clinical trial. TCR sequencing covered approximately 13 persistent and approximately 20 newly diagnosed Graves' disease patients, some 35 samples in total.

The CDR1 and CDR2 encoded by the germline V gene are SGHRS and YFSETQ. The CDR3, cysteine through phenylalanine, is 16 amino acids long. The retained sequence is limited to the CDR3, 48 bases, with the frame set at the first base. At the junction V is shortened by 0 bases and J by 1 base; bases outside the gene matches: 6. The time point label on this specimen signifies: newly diagnosed GD, antithyroid drugs for less than 3 months. For both TCR sequencing and RNA sequencing, RNA was extracted from PBMCs in TRIzol. The diagnosis of Graves' disease followed American Thyroid Association guidelines. The patients came from an endocrinology department in Xi'an, China. Each patient gave about 9.1 milliliters of peripheral blood, collected in an EDTA anticoagulant tube. Ficoll Paque Plus density gradient separation was used to isolate PBMCs, and no additional T cell sorting was done. RNA quality was checked with an Agilent 2100 Bioanalyzer and agarose gel, and concentration with a NanoDrop 2000.

The library relied on multiplex PCR. For sequencing, an Illumina HiSeq 4000 was employed. CDR3 regions were amplified by Arm-PCR with iRepertoire HTBI primers to construct TCR beta libraries. Before sequencing, the PCR products underwent gel purification. In the paper's pipeline: A total of 62 TRBV and 14 TRBJ segments were identified across samples and were used for gene usage analysis of CDR3 amino acid clonotypes. Filtered high-quality paired reads were merged into contigs using COPE and FqMerger. Contigs were aligned with BLAST to IMGT TRBV, TRBD and TRBJ reference genes, and CDR3 was defined per IMGT. Any clonotype with a frequency above 0.1% was counted as a highly expanded clone. Repertoire diversity was measured by Shannon entropy, and V-J evenness by the Gini coefficient. Public clonotypes were defined as clonotypes shared by more than one individual. Using fastp at Q25 and MiXCR, TCRdb reprocessed the public reads and kept productive beta chains. Rows with one shared CDR3 protein collapse into an entry with the most common genes and DNA. TCRdb, not the original authors, processed these V and J calls. This sample is represented by roughly 500,000 distinct CDR3 sequences; 13% to 15% of them were singletons. The biggest ten clones account for about 15% of the sample.

Worth noting for this clonotype: Its antigen specificity is not known. There are no base qualities to consult, and no much larger clone falls within one base.

Overall study outcomes, separate from this receptor: Only the TCR beta chain was sequenced and analyzed. Persistent disease showed preferential use of TRBV28, TRBJ1-2 and TRBJ2-5, whereas newly diagnosed disease favored TRBV20-1 and TRBJ2-1. More public clonotypes were shared among persistent patients (2,741) than among newly diagnosed patients (966). Only peripheral blood was studied, because thyroid tissue, the primary lesion, was inaccessible. The authors noted that the small sample size was a limitation that may lower accuracy. Persistent Graves' disease patients showed lower TCR Shannon entropy and fewer highly expanded clones than newly diagnosed patients, suggesting clonal expansion.

These data also formed part of another study, on T cells in Graves' hyperthyroidism and ophthalmopathy. That second report states: Graves' hyperthyroidism was defined as stable when no progression to ophthalmopathy occurred over 18 months of follow-up. The hyperthyroidism patients were between 18 and 65 years old and newly diagnosed, with a disease duration of less than 2 months. Any patient with an uncontrolled infection, another autoimmune disease, pregnancy or lactation was excluded. Diagnoses were established on the basis of clinical symptoms, serum thyroxine and TRAb, thyroid ultrasound, and orbital computed tomography. A first-round RT-PCR of the TCR CDR3 used the HTBI primer set with the Qiagen OneStep RT-PCR kit. Most expanded thyroid clonotypes (frequency above 0.001) were also detected in blood, a finding suggesting that blood repertoires may reflect thyroid immune responses. In cross-validation, a model built on a 13 V-J signature told ophthalmopathy apart from stable hyperthyroidism with approximately 90% sensitivity and about 81% specificity, and in testing the same model reached 80%/75%. In validation, the model predicted progression to ophthalmopathy a median of around six months before onset, with over 55% sensitivity and about 72% specificity. To identify distinguishing TCR V-J signatures, a discovery cohort of 95 to 100 patients was used, comprising some 45 with Graves' ophthalmopathy and 55 to 65 with stable Graves' hyperthyroidism. Prospective prediction of ophthalmopathy was tested in an independent validation cohort consisting of about 20 hyperthyroidism patients and some 17 patients who later progressed to ophthalmopathy. The 100 or so discovery patients were randomly divided into training and test sets at a 7:3 ratio. In addition, the study compared T-cell repertoires in thyroid tissue and in blood from roughly six Graves' hyperthyroidism patients. Following sampling, methimazole starting at 30 mg daily was given to hyperthyroidism patients, and high-dose intravenous methylprednisolone was given to ophthalmopathy patients. A second multiplex PCR round built the libraries, followed by size selection and purification. The libraries were sequenced on an Illumina HiSeq2000 using paired-end 100 bp reads. SOAPnuke was used to process the raw data, with reads discarded if the reads contained adapters or uncalled bases, had a mean Phred below 15, or lacked an exact constant-primer or identifier match. COPE v1.2.5 was used to merge the high-quality paired reads, and each unique nucleotide sequence was defined as a clonotype. MiTCR v1.1 was used to align clonotypes to the IMGT TRBV, TRBD and TRBJ reference segments. The analysis was restricted to V-J combinations with a frequency above 0.0001, which together covered roughly 99% of the repertoires. The TCS score was defined as F50 (clonal expansion) divided by E x V (chaos), with BLOSUM62-based TCRdist calculated between CDR3 peptides within each V-J. Welch's t-statistics and random forest reduced 500 to 650 V-J features to 10 to 15, which were used in a naive Bayes classifier (R e1071). Sample size was not statistically predetermined, and blinding of investigators to group allocation was not performed. The paper describes TCR Vbeta CDR3 sequencing of some 130 peripheral blood samples, made up of under 50 ophthalmopathy patients, more than 70 hyperthyroidism patients and around 17 progressor patients.

The chain employs TRBV5-1 and TRBJ2-5; 7 nucleotides in the junction match TRBD2. The sequencing used peripheral blood mononuclear cells (PBMCs), collected at new diagnosis, from a patient treated with antithyroid drugs. The receptor was derived from a woman aged 45 to 65 with Graves disease. Donor details come from another sample of the same person, matched by shared clones. The DNA sequence is TGCGCCAGCAGCTTGGGCGGCGGGAGCGTCCAAGAGACCCAGTACTTC. It specifies CASSLGGGSVQETQYF.